This TCR beta chain emerged from a study of blood T cells in healthy people across ages. V trimming: 0 bases; J trimming: 2 bases; junction bases outside the gene matches: 9. Germline values: CDR1 LGHNA, CDR2 YSLEER. The CDR3 has 18 residues. Whole-study findings and limits: Across samples, TCR beta diversity tracked strongly with naive T cell percentage. As age increased, TCR beta diversity per million T cells fell in a roughly linear fashion.

Next came a second PCR, run for roughly 6 to 11 cycles, which used a sample-barcoded 5' primer along with a J-beta primer mix. Template switching added a 12-random-nucleotide identifier to every cDNA molecule. TCRdb ran MiXCR on the 5' RACE reads and lists one entry per CDR3 protein. This table holds 1.5 million to 2 million distinct CDR3 sequences, roughly two fifths found once. This clonotype has just a few counts. Its specificity is not known. The sample taken for sequencing was blood. The clonotype comes from a human donor in good health. The genes are TRBV4-3 and TRBJ2-3, with 9 bases lining up with TRBD2. CDR3 residues: CASSQDLAGGPNTDTQYF. DNA of the CDR3: TGCGCCAGCAGCCAAGATCTTGCGGGGGGGCCCAACACAGATACGCAGTATTTT.